Included here is one T cell receptor (beta chain) sequence, with context. Its specificity is unknown. The sample comes from a study of cytomegalovirus exposure and HLA in healthy donors. Study details: A previous analysis identified 95 million to 140 million unique TCR beta sequences derived from 180 million or so T cells. Out of 398 genotyped donors, roughly 80% belonged to the Caucasian-associated ancestry cluster. General study findings and limits: Presence/absence analyses treated sequencing depth as roughly uniform across donors. Rare TCR sequences predominated, though certain public TCRs were found in many donors.

CDR3 length: 16 amino acids. V lost 5 bases to trimming and J lost 1 base; unmatched junction nucleotides: 11. The germline V gene encodes CDR1 SGHNT and CDR2 YYREEE (reference sequence). Primers: 60 Vbeta forward and 13 Jbeta reverse. Clones were sequenced by immunoSEQ multiplex PCR, and TCRdb holds only the in-frame ones, with some missing. The repertoire holds 150,000 to 200,000 clones, with around 80% as singletons. This clonotype was obtained from a woman between 18 and 30 years old in good health and CMV-seronegative. Sequencing was carried out using PBMCs. V usage is TRBV5-4 and J usage is TRBJ1-1; 7 bases agree with TRBD1. CDR3 protein: CASRPGGDRGNTEAFF. As DNA, the CDR3 is TGTGCCAGCAGGCCGGGGGGGGACAGAGGGAACACTGAAGCTTTCTTT.